Described below is a single T cell receptor beta chain sequence and its context. The antigen remains undetermined. This record belongs to a study of a mutant IDH1 vaccine in newly diagnosed glioma. Study summary: Visit timing is recorded as week 35 for V12 and week 47 for V13. Findings and caveats of the study: Detectable vaccine-induced immune responses arose in around 93% of patients.

Profiled with immunoSEQ multiplex PCR; TCRdb holds only in-frame clones, not every one. The sample lists about 32,000 clones, roughly 80% occurring once. CDR1 and CDR2 from the germline V gene are MDHEN and SYDVKM. V dropped 7 bases and J dropped 6; count of bases not matched to a gene: 12. The CDR3 extends over 15 amino acids. Documented time point: week 35, safety follow-up. Alongside topical imiquimod, each dose of vaccine comprised 300 ug of mutant IDH1 20-mer peptide. Eight vaccinations were given in weeks 1, 3, 5, 7, 11, 15, 19 and 23. The sample was PBMCs, taken from a glioma patient whose treatment included an IDH1 peptide vaccine. The chain is built from TRBV28 and TRBJ1-5, with TRBD1 matching 7 bases. The receptor's source is a woman aged 18 to 35 with glioma. The CDR3, as DNA: TGTGCCAGCACCACGACAGGGAATAAGGCTCAGCCCCAGCATTTT. Residues: CASTTTGNKAQPQHF.